The clone carrying this T cell receptor (beta chain) was counted a single time. Its antigen is unknown. After removal of 6 bases from V and 2 bases from J, the junction contained 8 bases not matched to a gene. Per germline, CDR1 SGHDT and CDR2 YYEEEE. CDR3 length equals 14 residues. The data originate from a study of radiotherapy plus CTLA-4 blockade in lung cancer. On the study more broadly: Objective response was observed in about 19% of patients, and disease control in roughly 31%. Findings and caveats of the study: Radiotherapy with ipilimumab was followed by blood expansion of tumor-derived clones. Alongside interferon-beta, early blood T cell clone dynamics were reportedly the best predictor of response.

Data came from immunoSEQ multiplex PCR; TCRdb stores just in-frame clones and leaves some out. The data contain tens of thousands of clones, about 88% of them singletons. This TCR derives from a human donor with non-small cell lung cancer whose response to radiotherapy plus ipilimumab could not be evaluated. Sample: peripheral blood, taken from a patient treated with radiotherapy plus ipilimumab. This sequence joins TRBV5-6 and TRBJ2-7; 7 bases match TRBD1. The CDR3 region has the DNA TGTGCCAGCACTAACGACAGGGTTGCCTACGAGCAGTACTTC. It specifies CASTNDRVAYEQYF.